The T cell receptor beta chain described here comes from a study of blood T cell repertoires in COVID-19. Study at large: Italy, Spain and the United States were the sources of the convalescent and acute COVID-19 samples. T cells, B-cell-depleted T cells, or PBMCs supplied cDNA or gDNA.

In the study's own analysis: Estimation of nucleated cell counts was performed using reference gene primer amplification. The method was immunoSEQ multiplex PCR; TCRdb's version includes in-frame clones alone and lacks a portion of them. V, J and clone size are taken as reported in that table, and D and trimming were inferred from the DNA itself. The sample holds 90,000 to 100,000 clones, approximately 86% seen once. J lost 5 bases, V lost 0 bases, and 4 bases had no gene match. The germline gives CDR1 SGHRS, CDR2 YFSETQ. This CDR3 spans 14 amino acids. This clone was recorded a few times. Source material: peripheral blood. This chain joins TRBV5-1 and TRBJ2-5; 7 nucleotides agree with TRBD2. The sequence derives from a man aged 80 or over with acute or convalescent COVID-19. Here the CDR3 DNA reads TGCGCCAGCAGCTTGGGACTCGGGGGGGAGACCCAGTACTTC. Amino acids: CASSLGLGGETQYF. The full variable domain, rest sourced from reference TRBV5-1 and TRBJ2-5, is KAGVTQTPRYLIKTRGQQVTLSCSPISGHRSVSWYQQTPGQGLQFLFEYFSETQRNKGNFPGRFSGRQFSNSRSEMNVSTLELGDSALYLCASSLGLGGETQYFGPGTRLLVL.